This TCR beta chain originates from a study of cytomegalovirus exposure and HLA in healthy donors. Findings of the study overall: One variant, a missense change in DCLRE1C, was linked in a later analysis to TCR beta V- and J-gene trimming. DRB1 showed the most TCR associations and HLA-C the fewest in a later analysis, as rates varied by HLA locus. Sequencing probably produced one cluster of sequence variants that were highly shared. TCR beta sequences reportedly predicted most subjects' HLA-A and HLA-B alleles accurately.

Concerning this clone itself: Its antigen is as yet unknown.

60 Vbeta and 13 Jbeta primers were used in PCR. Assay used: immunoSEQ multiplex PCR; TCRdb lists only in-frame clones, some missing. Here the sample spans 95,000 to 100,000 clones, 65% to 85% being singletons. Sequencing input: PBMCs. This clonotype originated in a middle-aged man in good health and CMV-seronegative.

The CDR3 DNA reads TGCGCCAGCAGCTTGACTTTGGGGGGAGGAACTGAAGCTTTCTTT. Its translation: CASSLTLGGGTEAFF. This chain connects TRBV5-1 to TRBJ1-1, with D tentatively TRBD1 (5 bases). Germline lookup yields CDR1 SGHRS and CDR2 YFSETQ. V was cut by 1 base and J by 5 bases, with 15 bases left in between. The CDR3 sequence is 15 residues long.